The sample holds a few counts of the clone carrying this T cell receptor (beta chain). This sample was taken from a study of blood T cell repertoires in COVID-19. Enrolled through a virtual design, the participants were between roughly 18 and 90 years of age and came from about two dozen US areas. Some clones are missing from TCRdb's copy, which holds only in-frame ones; the method was immunoSEQ multiplex PCR. This table holds 270,000 or so clones, roughly 85% found once. The CDR3 extends over 13 amino acids. V lost 6 bases and J lost 3, with 11 bases in between. Germline lookup yields CDR1 MRHNA and CDR2 SNTAGT.

The rearrangement links TRBV6-4 to TRBJ1-1; the D is unclear. Sample: PBMCs or T cells enriched from blood (not recorded which). The TCR sequence derives from a woman aged 50 to 65 who had been exposed to COVID-19. The CDR3 is CASSSEAYTEAFF. CDR3 DNA sequence: TGTGCCAGCAGCTCGGAGGCGTACACTGAAGCTTTCTTT.